This T cell receptor beta chain emerged from a study of blood T cells in healthy people across ages. The donors, aged 6 to 90, were healthy Caucasians from Russia. PCR was performed a second time for about 7 to 12 cycles using a sample-barcoded 5' primer and a J-beta primer mix. One entry per CDR3 protein results from TCRdb running MiXCR on the 5' RACE reads. The sample includes about a million distinct CDR3 sequences, roughly 50% of them seen just once. Germline V gives CDR1 MGHRA, CDR2 YSYEKL. The CDR3 totals 18 residues. V dropped 0 bases and J dropped 3; count of bases not matched to a gene: 7. Input material: blood. The TCR comes from a woman between 55 and 75 years old in good health. The rearrangement joins TRBV4-1 to TRBJ2-3; TRBD2 aligns across 12 bases. The CDR3 loop is CASSQDPRLAGATDTQYF. The DNA of the CDR3 is TGCGCCAGCAGCCAAGATCCAAGACTAGCGGGAGCGACAGATACGCAGTATTTT.